The following is a T cell receptor beta chain sequence with its context. Its antigen is not yet known. Per-nucleotide qualities are absent, and no much larger clonotype sits a single base away. Trimming takes 3 bases from V and 3 bases from J, and the germline ends sit 10 bases apart. CDR1 and CDR2 are read off the germline V gene as SGHDT and YYEEEE. The CDR3 starts with the cysteine, ends with the phenylalanine, and has 14 residues. Only the CDR3 DNA is retained, 42 bases long and in frame from the first base. The data were obtained in a study of blood T cell repertoires in COVID-19 (dated by TCRdb to 2018 to 2021). About the full investigation: Collaborator samples came from the United States, Italy and Spain and covered acute and convalescent phases of COVID-19. The prospective study material was composed of cDNA or gDNA derived from T cells, B-cell-depleted T cells, or PBMCs. Deeply sampled blood TCRbeta repertoires from subjects exposed to, actively infected with, or recovered from COVID-19 were included in the dataset. The repertoires were released in a freely available public database meant as a resource for research on the immune response to SARS-CoV-2. The samples were drawn from the first 160 participants of the ongoing ImmuneRACE study and from 1,200 or so subjects provided by 6 global collaborators. Nearly every sample came with metadata listing a de-identified subject ID, COVID-19 status, age in years and sex. HLA class I and class II types, where available, came from metadata supplied by the sample provider rather than from assay-based typing. What the study reported, not specific to this receptor: Clinical and demographic metadata were provided uncurated, with the amount varying by source and participant.

TCRbeta CDR3 regions were amplified from genomic DNA by means of the immunoSEQ Assay, a bias-controlled multiplex PCR. The study's own analysis went as follows. Nucleated cell counts per sample were estimated from amplification of reference gene primers within the assay. To quantify the absolute abundance of each unique TCRbeta CDR3 rearrangement, sequence reads were collapsed and filtered. For each sample, productive Simpson clonality was calculated as the square root of Simpson's diversity index over productive rearrangements. Imported from immuneACCESS, the table was reduced by TCRdb to in-frame sequences with V and J called. These copies leave out some clones; in studies compared against another copy, an unresolved V gene accounts for under half, and the cause of the remainder is not known. V and J calls and clone size are copied from that table; D and trimming were computed from the DNA. The table for this sample lists about 100,000 clones; about 90% of them were counted only once. The ten biggest clones cover about 18% of the sample.

The collaborating institutions used their own protocols to collect whole blood in K2EDTA tubes. For TCRbeta analysis, collaborators shipped samples in one of three forms: frozen whole blood, isolated PBMCs, or DNA extracted from either of those sample types. The sample was peripheral blood. The clonotype comes from a man in his fifties or sixties with acute or convalescent COVID-19. The chain is assembled from TRBV5-6 and TRBJ2-1, with TRBD1 tentatively as D gene (6 bases match). The CDR3 sequence is CASSSKGGYNEQFF. The nucleotide sequence is TGTGCCAGCAGCTCCAAAGGGGGCTACAATGAGCAGTTCTTC.